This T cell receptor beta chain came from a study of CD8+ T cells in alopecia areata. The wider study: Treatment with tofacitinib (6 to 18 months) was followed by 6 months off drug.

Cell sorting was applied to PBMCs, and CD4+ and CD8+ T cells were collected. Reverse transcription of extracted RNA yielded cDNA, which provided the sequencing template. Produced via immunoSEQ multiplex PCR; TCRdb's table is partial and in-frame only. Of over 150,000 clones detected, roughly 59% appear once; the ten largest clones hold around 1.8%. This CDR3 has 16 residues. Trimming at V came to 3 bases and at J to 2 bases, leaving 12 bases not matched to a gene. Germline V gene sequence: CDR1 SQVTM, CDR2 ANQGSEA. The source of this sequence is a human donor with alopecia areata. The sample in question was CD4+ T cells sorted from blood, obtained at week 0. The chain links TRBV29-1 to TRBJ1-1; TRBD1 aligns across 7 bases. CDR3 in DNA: TGCAGCGTTGAGCCCACAGGGGTGGCAAAAAACACTGAAGCTTTCTTT. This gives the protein CSVEPTGVAKNTEAFF. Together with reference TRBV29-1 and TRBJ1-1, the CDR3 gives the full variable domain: SAVISQKPSRDICQRGTSLTIQCQVDSQVTMMFWYRQQPGQSLTLIATANQGSEATYESGFVIDKFPISRPNLTFSTLTVSNMSPEDSSIYLCSVEPTGVAKNTEAFFGQGTRLTVV.